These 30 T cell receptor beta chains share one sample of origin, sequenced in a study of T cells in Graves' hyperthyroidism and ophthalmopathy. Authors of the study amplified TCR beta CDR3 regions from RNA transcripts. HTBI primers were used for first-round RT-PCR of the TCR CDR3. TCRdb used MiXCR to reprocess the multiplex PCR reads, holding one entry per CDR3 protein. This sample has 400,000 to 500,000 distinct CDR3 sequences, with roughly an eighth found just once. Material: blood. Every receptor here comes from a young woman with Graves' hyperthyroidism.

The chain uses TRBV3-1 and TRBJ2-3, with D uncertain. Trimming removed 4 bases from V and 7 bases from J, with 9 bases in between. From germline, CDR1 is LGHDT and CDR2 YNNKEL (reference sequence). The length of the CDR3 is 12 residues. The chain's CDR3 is CASSLEGNTQYF. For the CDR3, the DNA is TGTGCCAGCAGCCTGGAAGGGAATACGCAGTATTTT.

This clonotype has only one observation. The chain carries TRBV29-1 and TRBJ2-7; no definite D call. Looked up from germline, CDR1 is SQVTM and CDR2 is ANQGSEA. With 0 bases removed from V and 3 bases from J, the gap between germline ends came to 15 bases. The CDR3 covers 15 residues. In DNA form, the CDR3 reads TGCAGCGTTGAAGAGGGCAGTCCTTATTTCTACGAGCAGTACTTC. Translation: CSVEEGSPYFYEQYF.

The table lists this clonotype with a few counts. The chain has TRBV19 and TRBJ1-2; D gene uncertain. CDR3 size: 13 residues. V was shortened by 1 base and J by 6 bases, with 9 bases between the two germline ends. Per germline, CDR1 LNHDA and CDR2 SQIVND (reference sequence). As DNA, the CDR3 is TGTGCCAGTAGTATAGGCAGGATCAATGGCTACACCTTC. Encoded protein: CASSIGRINGYTF.

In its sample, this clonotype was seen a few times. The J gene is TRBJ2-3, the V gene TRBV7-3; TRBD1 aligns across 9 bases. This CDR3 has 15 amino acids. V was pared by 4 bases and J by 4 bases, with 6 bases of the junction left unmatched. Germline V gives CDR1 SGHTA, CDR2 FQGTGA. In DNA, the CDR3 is TGTGCCAGCAGCTCCCCCGGACAGGGGTCAGATACGCAGTATTTT. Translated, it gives CASSSPGQGSDTQYF. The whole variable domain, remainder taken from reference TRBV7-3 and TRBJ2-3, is GAGVSQTPSNKVTEKGKYVELRCDPISGHTALYWYRQSLGQGPEFLIYFQGTGAADDSGLPNDRFFAVRPEGSVSTLKIQRTERGDSAVYLCASSSPGQGSDTQYFGPGTRLTVL.

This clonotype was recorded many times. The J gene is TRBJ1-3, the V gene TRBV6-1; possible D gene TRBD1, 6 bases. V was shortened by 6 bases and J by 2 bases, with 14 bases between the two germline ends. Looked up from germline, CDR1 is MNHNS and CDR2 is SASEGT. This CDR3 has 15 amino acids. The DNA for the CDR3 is TGTGCCAGCAGGGAACAGGGTTTGGCTGGAAACACCATATATTTT. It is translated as CASREQGLAGNTIYF.

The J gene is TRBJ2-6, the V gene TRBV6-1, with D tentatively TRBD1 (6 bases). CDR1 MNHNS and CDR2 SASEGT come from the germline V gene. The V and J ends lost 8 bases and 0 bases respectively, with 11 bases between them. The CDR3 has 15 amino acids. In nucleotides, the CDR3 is TGTGCCAGCCAGGGGCTGGACTCTGGGGCCAACGTCCTGACTTTC. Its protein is CASQGLDSGANVLTF.

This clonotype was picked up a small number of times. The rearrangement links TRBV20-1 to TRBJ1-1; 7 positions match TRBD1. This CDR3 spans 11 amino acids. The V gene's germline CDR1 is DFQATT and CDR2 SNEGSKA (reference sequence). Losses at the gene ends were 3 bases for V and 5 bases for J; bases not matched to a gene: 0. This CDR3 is CSARGQTEAFF. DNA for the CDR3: TGCAGTGCTAGGGGACAGACTGAAGCTTTCTTT.

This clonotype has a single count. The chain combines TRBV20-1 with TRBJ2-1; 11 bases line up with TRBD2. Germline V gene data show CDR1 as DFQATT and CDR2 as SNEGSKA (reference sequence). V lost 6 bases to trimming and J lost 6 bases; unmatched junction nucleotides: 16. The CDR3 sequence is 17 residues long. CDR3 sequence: CSAARPTSGSLLNEQFF. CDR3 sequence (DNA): TGCAGTGCCGCCCGACCTACTAGCGGGAGTTTGCTCAATGAGCAGTTCTTC.

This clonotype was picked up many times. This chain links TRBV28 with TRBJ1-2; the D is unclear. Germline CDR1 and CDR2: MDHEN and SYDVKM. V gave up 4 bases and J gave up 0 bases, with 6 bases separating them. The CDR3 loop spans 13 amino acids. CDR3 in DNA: TGTGCCAGCAGTTGGGGAGCTAACTATGGCTACACCTTC. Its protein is CASSWGANYGYTF.

The CDR3: CASSLEGAPNTEAFF. Written as DNA, the CDR3 is TGTGCCAGCAGCCTTGAGGGGGCGCCGAACACTGAAGCTTTCTTT. V is TRBV9 and J is TRBJ1-1, with 7 bases fitting TRBD1. CDR3 length: 15 residues. V shed 4 bases, J shed 1 base, and the junction held 7 bases outside the gene matches. Per the germline V gene, CDR1 is SGDLS and CDR2 is YYNGEE.

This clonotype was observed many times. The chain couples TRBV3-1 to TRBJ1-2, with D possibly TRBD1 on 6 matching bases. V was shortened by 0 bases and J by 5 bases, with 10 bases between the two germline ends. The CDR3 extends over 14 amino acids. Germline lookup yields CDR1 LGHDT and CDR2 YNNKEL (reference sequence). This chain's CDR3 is CASSQDARGYGYTF. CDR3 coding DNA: TGTGCCAGCAGCCAAGATGCCAGGGGTTATGGCTACACCTTC.

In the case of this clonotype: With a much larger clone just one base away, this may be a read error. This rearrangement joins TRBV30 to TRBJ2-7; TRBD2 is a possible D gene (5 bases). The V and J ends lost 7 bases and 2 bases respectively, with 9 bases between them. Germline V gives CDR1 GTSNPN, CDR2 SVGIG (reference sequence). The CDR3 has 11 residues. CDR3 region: CAFGNTYEQYV. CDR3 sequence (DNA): TGTGCCTTCGGGAACACCTACGAGCAGTACGTC.

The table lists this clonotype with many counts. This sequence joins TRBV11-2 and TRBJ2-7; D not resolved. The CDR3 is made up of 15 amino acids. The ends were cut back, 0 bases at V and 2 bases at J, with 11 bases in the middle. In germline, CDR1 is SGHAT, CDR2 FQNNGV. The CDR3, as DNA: TGTGCCAGCAGCTTAGATCGTAACAGTGCCTACGAGCAGTACGTC. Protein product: CASSLDRNSAYEQYV.

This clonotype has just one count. The CDR3 coding sequence is TGTGCCTGGACTTGGACAGCTAACCTCATGAACACTGAAGCTTTCTTT. This encodes CAWTWTANLMNTEAFF. This sequence joins TRBV30 and TRBJ1-1, with D perhaps matching TRBD1 (6 bases). Germline V gene data show CDR1 as GTSNPN and CDR2 as SVGIG (reference sequence). The CDR3 covers 16 residues. Trimming stripped 4 bases from V and 0 bases from J, with 18 bases between.

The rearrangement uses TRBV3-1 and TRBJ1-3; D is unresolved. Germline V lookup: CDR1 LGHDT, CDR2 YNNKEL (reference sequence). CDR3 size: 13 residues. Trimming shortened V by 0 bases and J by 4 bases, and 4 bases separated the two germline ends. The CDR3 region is CASSQENGNTIYF. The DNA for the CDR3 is TGTGCCAGCAGCCAAGAGAACGGAAACACCATATATTTT.

CDR3 residues: CSAIGGRARTGELFF. The DNA for the CDR3 is TGCAGTGCTATCGGCGGGAGGGCCCGGACCGGGGAGCTGTTTTTT. The V and J genes are TRBV20-1 and TRBJ2-2, with TRBD2 matching over 9 bases. Losses at the gene ends were 4 bases for V and 5 bases for J; bases not matched to a gene: 8. This CDR3 has 15 residues. Germline CDR1 DFQATT, CDR2 SNEGSKA (reference sequence).

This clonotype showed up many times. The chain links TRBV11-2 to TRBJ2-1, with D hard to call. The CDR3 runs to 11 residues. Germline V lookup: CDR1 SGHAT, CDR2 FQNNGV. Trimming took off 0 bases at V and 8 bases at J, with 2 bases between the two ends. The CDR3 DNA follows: TGTGCCAGCAGCTTAGAGGATGAGCAGTTCTTC. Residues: CASSLEDEQFF.

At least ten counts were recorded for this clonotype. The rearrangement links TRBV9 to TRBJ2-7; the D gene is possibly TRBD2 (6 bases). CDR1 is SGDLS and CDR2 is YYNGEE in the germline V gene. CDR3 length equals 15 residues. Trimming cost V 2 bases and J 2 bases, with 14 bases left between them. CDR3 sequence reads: CASSVAGTPPYEQYF. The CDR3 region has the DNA TGTGCCAGCAGCGTCGCCGGGACTCCCCCCTACGAGCAGTACTTC.

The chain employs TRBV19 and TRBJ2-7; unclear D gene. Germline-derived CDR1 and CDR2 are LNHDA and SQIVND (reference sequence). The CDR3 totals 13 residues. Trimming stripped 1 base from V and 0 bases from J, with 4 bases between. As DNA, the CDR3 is TGTGCCAGTAGTATAGGGTTCTCCTACGAGCAGTACGTC. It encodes CASSIGFSYEQYV.

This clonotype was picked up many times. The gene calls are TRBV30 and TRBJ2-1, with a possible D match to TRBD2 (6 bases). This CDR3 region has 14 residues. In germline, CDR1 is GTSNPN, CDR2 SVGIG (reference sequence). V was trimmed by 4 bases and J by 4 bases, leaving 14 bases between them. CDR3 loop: CAWINSGIYNEQFF. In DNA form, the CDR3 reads TGTGCCTGGATTAATAGCGGTATTTACAATGAGCAGTTCTTC.

This CDR3 is CASSFARGTGGQYF. The CDR3 bases are TGTGCCAGCAGCTTCGCTCGGGGAACGGGCGGGCAGTACTTC. J is TRBJ2-7 and V is TRBV3-1; D possibly corresponds to TRBD2 (5 bases). This CDR3 region has 14 residues. CDR1 and CDR2 from the germline V gene are LGHDT and YNNKEL (reference sequence). V was trimmed by 5 bases and J by 9 bases, leaving 20 bases between them.

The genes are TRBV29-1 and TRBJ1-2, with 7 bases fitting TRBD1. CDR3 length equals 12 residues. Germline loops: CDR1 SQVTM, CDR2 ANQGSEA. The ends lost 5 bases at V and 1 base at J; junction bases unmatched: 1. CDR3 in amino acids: CSVQGVNYGYTF. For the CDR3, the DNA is TGCAGCGTTCAGGGGGTTAACTATGGCTACACCTTC.

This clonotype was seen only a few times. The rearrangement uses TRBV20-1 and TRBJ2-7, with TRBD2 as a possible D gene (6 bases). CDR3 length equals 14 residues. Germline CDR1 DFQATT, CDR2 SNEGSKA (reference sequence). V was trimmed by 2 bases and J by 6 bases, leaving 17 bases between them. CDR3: CSARKSWRVPEQYF. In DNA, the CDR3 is TGCAGTGCTAGAAAATCCTGGAGGGTTCCCGAGCAGTACTTC.

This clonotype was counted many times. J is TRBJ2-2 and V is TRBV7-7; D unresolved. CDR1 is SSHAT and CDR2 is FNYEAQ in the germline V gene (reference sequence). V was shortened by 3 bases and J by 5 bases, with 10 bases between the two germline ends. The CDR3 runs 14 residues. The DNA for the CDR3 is TGTGCCAGCAGCTTGACGGAACTAACCGGGGAGCTGTTTTTT. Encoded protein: CASSLTELTGELFF.

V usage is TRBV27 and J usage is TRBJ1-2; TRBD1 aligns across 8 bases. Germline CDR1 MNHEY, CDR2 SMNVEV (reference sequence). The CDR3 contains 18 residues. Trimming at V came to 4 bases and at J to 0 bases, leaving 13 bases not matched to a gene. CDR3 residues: CASSSLPWDRSPNYGYTF. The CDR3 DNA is TGTGCCAGCAGTTCCCTACCCTGGGACAGGAGTCCTAACTATGGCTACACCTTC.

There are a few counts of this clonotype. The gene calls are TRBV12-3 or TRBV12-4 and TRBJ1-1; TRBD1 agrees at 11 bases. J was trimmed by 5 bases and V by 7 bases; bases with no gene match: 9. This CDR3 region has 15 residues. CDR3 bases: TGTGCCAGCATTCTTGGACAGGGGGCGGGTACTGAAGCTTTCTTT. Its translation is CASILGQGAGTEAFF.

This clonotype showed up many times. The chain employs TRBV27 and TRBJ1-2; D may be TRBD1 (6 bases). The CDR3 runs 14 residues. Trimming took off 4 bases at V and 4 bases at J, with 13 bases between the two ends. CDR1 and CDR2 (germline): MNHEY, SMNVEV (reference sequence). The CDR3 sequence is CASSSAGVAYGYTF. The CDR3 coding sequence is TGTGCCAGCAGTTCGGCAGGGGTGGCCTATGGCTACACCTTC.

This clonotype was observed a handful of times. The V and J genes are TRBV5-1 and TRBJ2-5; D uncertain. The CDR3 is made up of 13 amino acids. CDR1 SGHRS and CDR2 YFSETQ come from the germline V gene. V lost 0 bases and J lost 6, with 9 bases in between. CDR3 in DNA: TGCGCCAGCAGCTTGGAGGGTTCGAAGACCCAGTACTTC. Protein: CASSLEGSKTQYF.

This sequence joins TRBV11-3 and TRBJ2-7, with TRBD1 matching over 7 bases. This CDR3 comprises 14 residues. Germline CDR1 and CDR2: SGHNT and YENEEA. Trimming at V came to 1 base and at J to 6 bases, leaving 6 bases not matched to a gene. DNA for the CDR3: TGTGCCAGCAGCTTAGGCAGGGGGACGGGCGAGCAGTACTTC. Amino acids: CASSLGRGTGEQYF.

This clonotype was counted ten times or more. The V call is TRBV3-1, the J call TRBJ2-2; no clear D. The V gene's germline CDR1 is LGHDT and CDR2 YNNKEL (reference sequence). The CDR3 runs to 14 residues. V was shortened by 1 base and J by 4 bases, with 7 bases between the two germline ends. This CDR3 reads CASSQVSATGELFF. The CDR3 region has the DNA TGTGCCAGCAGCCAAGTTTCGGCCACCGGGGAGCTGTTTTTT.